These T cell receptor beta chains were read from a single sample in a study of beta chain features in type 1 diabetes. The repertoire was sequenced with immunoSEQ multiplex PCR; TCRdb's copy has only in-frame clones and lacks some. This table has around 280,000 clones, over 14% appearing once. Sequenced sample: naive CD4+ T cells from blood. The source is a man between 18 and 35 years old with type 1 diabetes. CDR3s include the opening cysteine and the closing phenylalanine or tryptophan. D genes are given only for firm matches. Clone size is not always given. Where it is, it says once, few, many or a class for expanded clones.

>TRBV4-3|.|TRBJ2-7|.
TGCGCCAGCAGCCGCCTCTCCGGGGGTGGGTACGAGCAGTACTTC
CASSRLSGGGYEQYF
>TRBV6-5|.|TRBJ2-3|.
TGTGCCAGCAGCTCAGGACGGGGGTGGGTTGATACGCAGTATTTT
CASSSGRGWVDTQYF
>TRBV30|.|TRBJ2-2|.
TGTGCCTGGAGTAAAATAAGGGGAACCGGGGAGCTGTTTTTT
CAWSKIRGTGELFF
>TRBV30|.|TRBJ2-7|.
TGTGCCTGGGTTAATACTTCCTACGAGCAGTACTTC
CAWVNTSYEQYF
>TRBV27|.|TRBJ2-7|few
TGTGCCAGCAGTCCCCTGACCCTAGCCCACCACTACGAGCAGTACTTC
CASSPLTLAHHYEQYF
>TRBV19|.|TRBJ2-7|.
TGTGCCAGTAGCCTCGTGTGGGGCTCCCTATACGAGCAGTACTTC
CASSLVWGSLYEQYF
>TRBV4-1|TRBD1|TRBJ1-1|few
TGCGCCAGCAGCCAACTCTGGGACAGCGGCACTGAAGCTTTCTTT
CASSQLWDSGTEAFF
>TRBV5-1|.|TRBJ1-1|few
TGCGCCAGCAGCTGGACGACAGGGAACACTGAAGCTTTCTTT
CASSWTTGNTEAFF
>TRBV5-1|.|TRBJ2-5|.
TGCGCCAGCAGCTTGGGACAGGCGCAAGAGACCCAGTACTTC
CASSLGQAQETQYF
>TRBV7-9|.|TRBJ2-1|.
TGTGCCAGCAGCTTCCCCGCTAAGTTCTTC
CASSFPAKFF
>TRBV28|.|TRBJ2-3|.
TGTGCCAGCAGTCCGTGGACAATCACAGATACGCAGTATTTT
CASSPWTITDTQYF
>TRBV30|.|TRBJ2-4|.
TGTGCCTGGAGTGGTGGGGCACGGGACATTCAGTACTTC
CAWSGGARDIQYF
>TRBV18|TRBD1|TRBJ2-2|few
TGTGCCAGCTCGCCTATGGACAGGGGAAGTACCGGGGAGCTGTTTTTT
CASSPMDRGSTGELFF
>TRBV10-3|TRBD1|TRBJ2-7|.
TGTGCCATCGCCTTGACAGGGGACGAGCAGTACTTC
CAIALTGDEQYF
>TRBV5-4|TRBD2|TRBJ2-2|.
TGTGCCAGCAGCGACGGACTAGCAGCAGACACCGGGGAGCTGTTTTTT
CASSDGLAADTGELFF
>TRBV5-1|TRBD2|TRBJ2-5|.
TGCGCCAGCAGGCTAGCGGGACTGGAGACCCAGTACTTC
CASRLAGLETQYF